This is a list of T cell receptor beta chains from one sample in a study of blood T cells in healthy people across ages. MiXCR, run by TCRdb on the 5' RACE reads, gives a single entry per CDR3 protein. Of 600,000 to 1,000,000 distinct CDR3 sequences listed, 58% are singletons. The sequenced sample consisted of blood. These receptors were collected from a man younger than 40 in good health. CDR3s include the opening cysteine and the closing phenylalanine or tryptophan. The D gene is left open where the match is weak. Size is stated for part of the rows, as once, few or many counts, or as a class when the clone is expanded.

clone size	CDR3 length	V gene	J gene	D gene	CDR3 protein	CDR3 DNA
once	14	TRBV20-1	TRBJ2-7	NA	CSAMFWGGGYEQYF	TGCAGTGCTATGTTTTGGGGGGGCGGGTACGAGCAGTACTTC
NA	18	TRBV11-2	TRBJ2-7	NA	CASSLDLAVQNRGYEQYF	TGTGCCAGCAGCTTAGATCTGGCAGTTCAGAACCGAGGCTACGAGCAGTACTTC
few	17	TRBV20-1	TRBJ2-1	TRBD2	CSARVSLAGVGKNEQFF	TGCAGTGCTAGAGTTTCTCTAGCGGGCGTTGGGAAAAATGAGCAGTTCTTC
once	15	TRBV9	TRBJ2-3	NA	CASSAPRRGPDTQYF	TGTGCCAGCAGCGCTCCTCGGCGGGGACCAGATACGCAGTATTTT
NA	13	TRBV27	TRBJ2-7	NA	CASSTGSLYEQYF	TGTGCCAGCAGTACAGGGAGCCTCTACGAGCAGTACTTC
NA	16	TRBV12-3/TRBV12-4	TRBJ1-6	NA	CASSTLPSSYNSPLHF	TGTGCCAGCAGTACCCTCCCGAGCTCCTATAATTCACCCCTCCACTTT
NA	13	TRBV29-1	TRBJ2-3	NA	CSVFGGFTDTQYF	TGCAGCGTTTTTGGGGGCTTCACAGATACGCAGTATTTT
NA	16	TRBV18	TRBJ2-1	TRBD2	CASSPLGSGSQDEQFF	TGTGCCAGCTCACCACTCGGTAGCGGGAGCCAAGATGAGCAGTTCTTC
once	12	TRBV7-2	TRBJ2-1	NA	CASSTSDNEQFF	TGTGCCAGCAGCACCTCCGACAATGAGCAGTTCTTC
once	13	TRBV6-1	TRBJ1-2	NA	CASSGGTGFGYTF	TGTGCCAGCAGCGGGGGGACCGGGTTTGGCTACACCTTC
NA	13	TRBV29-1	TRBJ2-5	NA	CSTLSGIRETQYF	TGCAGCACCCTGAGCGGAATCCGAGAGACCCAGTACTTC
few	16	TRBV21-1	TRBJ2-5	NA	CARTRSRGRHKETQYF	TGTGCCAGAACAAGATCCAGGGGACGGCATAAGGAGACCCAGTACTTC
NA	14	TRBV20-1	TRBJ2-1	TRBD2	CSADSGGVHNEQFF	TGCAGTGCAGATAGCGGGGGGGTGCACAATGAGCAGTTCTTC
NA	15	TRBV2	TRBJ2-7	NA	CASSELLALSYEQYF	TGTGCCAGCAGTGAATTGCTAGCGTTGTCCTACGAGCAGTACTTC
NA	20	TRBV4-2	TRBJ2-1	NA	CASSQDGAVAGWSSYNEQFF	TGTGCCAGCAGCCAAGATGGGGCAGTAGCAGGTTGGAGCTCCTACAATGAGCAGTTCTTC
NA	13	TRBV28	TRBJ2-5	NA	CASIPALQETQYF	TGTGCCAGCATACCTGCCCTCCAAGAGACCCAGTACTTC
NA	14	TRBV20-1	TRBJ2-7	TRBD2	CSANLAGGSGEQYF	TGCAGTGCTAATCTAGCGGGGGGGTCAGGGGAGCAGTACTTC
NA	16	TRBV27	TRBJ2-1	NA	CASSRVGTGGYKEQFF	TGTGCCAGCAGCCGCGTTGGGACTGGCGGGTACAAGGAGCAGTTCTTC
few	14	TRBV6-6	TRBJ1-2	NA	CASGGDVSVYGYTF	TGTGCCAGCGGAGGTGACGTTTCCGTCTATGGCTACACCTTC
NA	13	TRBV5-1	TRBJ2-2	NA	CASSVSPTGELFF	TGCGCCAGCAGCGTGAGTCCCACCGGGGAGCTGTTTTTT
NA	13	TRBV20-1	TRBJ2-3	NA	CSARGRVEDTQYF	TGCAGTGCTAGAGGGAGAGTAGAAGATACGCAGTATTTT
NA	14	TRBV5-1	TRBJ2-2	TRBD2	CASRASGITGELFF	TGCGCCAGCCGCGCTAGCGGCATCACCGGGGAGCTGTTTTTT
NA	17	TRBV10-3	TRBJ2-3	TRBD2	CAISEPPTSGKTDTQYF	TGTGCCATCAGTGAGCCCCCGACTAGCGGGAAAACAGATACGCAGTATTTT
many	15	TRBV11-2	TRBJ2-5	NA	CASSPQGISVETQYF	TGTGCCAGCAGCCCCCAGGGTATTAGTGTGGAGACCCAGTACTTC
NA	13	TRBV24-1	TRBJ2-1	NA	CATSEAGRHEQFF	TGTGCCACCAGTGAGGCAGGGCGGCATGAGCAGTTCTTC
few	13	TRBV12-3/TRBV12-4	TRBJ2-7	NA	CASSFRRGYEQYF	TGTGCCAGCAGCTTCCGTAGGGGATACGAGCAGTACTTC
NA	14	TRBV20-1	TRBJ2-7	TRBD1	CSAVRDRDSYEQYF	TGCAGTGCGGTCCGGGACAGGGACTCCTACGAGCAGTACTTC
NA	15	TRBV7-9	TRBJ2-7	TRBD2	CASSLVIAGVGEQHF	TGTGCCAGCAGCTTAGTTATAGCGGGAGTGGGCGAGCAGCACTTC
few	12	TRBV6-2/TRBV6-3	TRBJ2-5	NA	CASTDYQETQYF	TGTGCCAGCACGGACTACCAAGAGACCCAGTACTTC
few	13	TRBV25-1	TRBJ2-1	NA	CASSGTFYNEQFF	TGTGCCAGTTCCGGGACCTTTTACAATGAGCAGTTCTTC
NA	15	TRBV10-1	TRBJ2-7	TRBD1	CASSESNGQGYEQYF	TGCGCCAGCAGTGAGTCGAACGGACAGGGTTACGAGCAGTACTTC
NA	15	TRBV7-3	TRBJ1-4	NA	CASSSNGTNGQKLFF	TGTGCCAGCAGCTCGAACGGGACAAACGGGCAAAAACTGTTTTTT
NA	16	TRBV7-2	TRBJ2-1	NA	CASSLGGQGGWDEQFF	TGTGCCAGCAGCTTAGGAGGACAGGGAGGGTGGGATGAGCAGTTCTTC
few	14	TRBV20-1	TRBJ1-5	TRBD1	CSPNQGQGNQPQHF	TGCAGTCCTAACCAGGGACAGGGGAATCAGCCCCAGCATTTT
few	13	TRBV20-1	TRBJ2-5	NA	CSARDRLQETQYF	TGCAGTGCTAGAGATCGGCTACAAGAGACCCAGTACTTC
NA	15	TRBV5-1	TRBJ1-2	NA	CASSLGQRENYGYTF	TGCGCCAGCAGCTTGGGTCAGCGGGAAAACTATGGCTACACCTTC
NA	14	TRBV29-1	TRBJ1-2	NA	CSVETLLGNYGYTF	TGCAGCGTTGAAACTTTGTTGGGGAACTATGGCTACACCTTC
NA	13	TRBV27	TRBJ2-1	TRBD2	CASRTSGTAEQFF	TGTGCCAGTAGGACTAGCGGCACTGCTGAGCAGTTCTTC
NA	14	TRBV27	TRBJ2-5	TRBD1	CASSLSRGKQTQYF	TGTGCCAGCAGTTTGTCCAGGGGGAAGCAGACCCAGTACTTC
NA	13	TRBV10-3	TRBJ2-5	NA	CAIGTGEGETQYF	TGTGCCATAGGAACAGGCGAAGGGGAGACCCAGTACTTC
NA	18	TRBV5-1	TRBJ2-1	TRBD2	CASSPPLAGTVVGNEQFF	TGCGCCAGCAGCCCCCCACTAGCGGGGACTGTAGTTGGCAATGAGCAGTTCTTC
NA	15	TRBV12-3/TRBV12-4	TRBJ2-6	NA	CASTLLTSGANVLTF	TGTGCCAGCACCCTTTTGACCTCTGGGGCCAACGTCCTGACTTTC
few	14	TRBV25-1	TRBJ1-2	NA	CASRPYGANYGYTF	TGTGCCAGCAGGCCTTACGGTGCTAACTATGGCTACACCTTC
NA	13	TRBV6-2/TRBV6-3	TRBJ2-1	NA	CASSDQVFGEQFF	TGTGCCAGCAGTGACCAGGTGTTTGGCGAGCAGTTCTTC
NA	14	TRBV12-3/TRBV12-4	TRBJ2-5	NA	CASTPQIRSVAQYF	TGTGCCAGCACCCCACAGATTCGATCAGTGGCCCAGTACTTC
NA	13	TRBV15	TRBJ2-5	NA	CATSRGHEETQYF	TGTGCCACCAGCAGAGGTCATGAGGAGACCCAGTACTTC
NA	13	TRBV7-9	TRBJ2-5	NA	CASSSLGGETQYF	TGTGCCAGCAGCTCCTTGGGAGGAGAGACCCAGTACTTC
NA	16	TRBV20-1	TRBJ2-3	TRBD2	CSATELAGAPRDTQYF	TGCAGTGCCACGGAGCTAGCGGGAGCCCCCCGGGATACGCAGTATTTT
NA	13	TRBV7-2	TRBJ2-2	NA	CASSKRAGGELFF	TGTGCCAGCAGCAAACGGGCGGGCGGGGAGCTGTTTTTT
NA	16	TRBV27	TRBJ1-2	NA	CASGSPGGGHQYGYIF	TGTGCCAGCGGATCCCCTGGGGGGGGCCACCAATATGGCTACATCTTC
NA	14	TRBV20-1	TRBJ2-1	NA	CSARETGPYNEQFF	TGCAGTGCTAGAGAGACGGGACCCTACAATGAGCAGTTCTTC
NA	13	TRBV6-5	TRBJ2-4	NA	CASRPENYNEQYF	TGTGCCAGCAGACCCGAAAACTACAATGAGCAGTACTTC
NA	15	TRBV14	TRBJ2-3	TRBD2	CASSQDGLARDTQYF	TGTGCCAGCAGCCAGGATGGACTAGCGCGGGATACGCAGTATTTT
few	13	TRBV18	TRBJ1-2	TRBD1	CASSPDRVDGYTF	TGTGCCAGCTCACCGGACAGGGTAGATGGCTACACCTTC
few	17	TRBV10-3	TRBJ2-4	TRBD1	CAISESSTGVFKNIQYF	TGTGCCATCAGTGAGTCGAGTACAGGGGTTTTCAAAAACATTCAGTACTTC